One and the same sample provided the 25 T cell receptor beta chains below, sequenced in a study of T cell responses to AZD1222 COVID-19 vaccine. TCRdb's table, derived via immunoSEQ multiplex PCR, lists solely in-frame clones and lacks some. The sample has 95,000 to 150,000 clones; approximately 90% are singletons. The sequencing here drew on peripheral blood, taken on day 0 of AZD1222 vaccination. The receptors were gathered from an adult in good health.

The V call is TRBV5-6, the J call TRBJ2-3, with D uncertain. The CDR3 is made up of 16 amino acids. Germline V lookup: CDR1 SGHDT, CDR2 YYEEEE. The V and J ends lost 0 bases and 0 bases respectively, with 11 bases between them. The CDR3 region has the DNA TGTGCCAGCAGCTTGGGGTGGTCATCTAGCACAGATACGCAGTATTTT. Its translation: CASSLGWSSSTDTQYF.

The chain couples TRBV4-1 to TRBJ1-4; 10 nucleotides line up with TRBD1. The CDR3 extends over 16 amino acids. The germline V gene encodes CDR1 MGHRA and CDR2 YSYEKL. The V gene end was trimmed by 3 bases and the J gene end by 8 bases; junction bases not matched to a gene: 9. CDR3 region: CASSQGWTGGLEKLFF. The CDR3 DNA reads as TGCGCCAGCAGCCAGGGATGGACAGGGGGGTTGGAAAAACTGTTTTTT.

The V gene is TRBV15, the J gene TRBJ2-6, with D hard to call. Germline CDR1 LNHNV, CDR2 YYDKDF (reference sequence). The CDR3 sequence is 15 residues long. V dropped 5 bases and J dropped 0 bases, with 8 bases sitting between them. The CDR3 DNA is TGTGCCACCAGCGGGATAAGCTCTGGGGCCAACGTCCTGACTTTC. Translating gives CATSGISSGANVLTF. Using reference TRBV15 and TRBJ2-6 for the parts outside the CDR3, the full variable domain is DAMVIQNPRYQVTQFGKPVTLSCSQTLNHNVMYWYQQKSSQAPKLLFHYYDKDFNNEADTPDNFQSRRPNTSFCFLDIRSPGLGDTAMYLCATSGISSGANVLTFGAGSRLTVL.

The V call is TRBV7-9, the J call TRBJ1-2; D may be TRBD1 (6 bases). The V and J ends lost 5 bases and 8 bases respectively, with 18 bases between them. The CDR3 loop spans 14 amino acids. Germline V gene lookup returns CDR1 SEHNR and CDR2 FQNEAQ (reference sequence). CDR3 DNA sequence: TGTGCCAGCAGCCCCCGGGGCAAAGGGGGAGGCTACACCTTC. Translated, it gives CASSPRGKGGGYTF.

This clone showed up just a few times. V and J are TRBV2 and TRBJ1-5; D ambiguous. Germline CDR1 and CDR2: SNHLY and FYNNEI. Trimming stripped 3 bases from V and 6 bases from J, with 15 bases between. This CDR3 has 15 residues. CDR3 bases: TGTGCCAGCAGTGATTTCGGAAGTTTCTCTCAGCCCCAGCATTTT. It yields the protein CASSDFGSFSQPQHF.

The chain carries TRBV5-1 and TRBJ2-6, with a tentative D call TRBD1 (6 bases). This CDR3 comprises 18 residues. Per germline, CDR1 SGHRS and CDR2 YFSETQ. The V gene lost 4 bases and the J gene lost 0 bases, with 17 bases spanning the gap. The CDR3 coding sequence is TGCGCCAGCAGCCCGCCTGGGACATCGAACTCTGGGGCCAACGTCCTGACTTTC. Its translation: CASSPPGTSNSGANVLTF.

The V gene is TRBV5-8, the J gene TRBJ2-3; D not certain. Germline CDR1 and CDR2: SGHTS and YDEGEE. The CDR3 is 11 residues long. The ends were cut back, 6 bases at V and 4 bases at J, with 6 bases in the middle. Here the CDR3 reads CASKGSDTQYF. CDR3 DNA: TGTGCCAGCAAGGGCTCAGATACGCAGTATTTT.

The chain's CDR3 is CASSYSSDRVYGYTF. The CDR3 nucleotides are TGTGCCAGCAGTTACTCGTCGGACAGGGTCTATGGCTACACCTTC. The V gene is TRBV6-6, the J gene TRBJ1-2; 8 positions agree with TRBD1. V trimming: 0 bases; J trimming: 4 bases; junction bases outside the gene matches: 4. CDR3 length equals 15 residues. Germline V CDR1 and CDR2: MNHNY, SVGAGI (reference sequence).

The rearrangement uses TRBV7-8 and TRBJ1-1, with D unresolved. The V end lost 1 base, the J end lost 7 bases, and 10 bases lay between the germline ends. The germline CDR1 and CDR2 sequences are SGHVS and FQNEAQ. The CDR3 contains 13 residues. CDR3 in amino acids: CASSLGGSVEAFF. The CDR3 DNA is TGTGCCAGCAGCTTAGGTGGAAGTGTTGAAGCTTTCTTT.

The V call is TRBV6-5, the J call TRBJ2-7; 8 bases fit TRBD1. Unmatched junction bases numbered 7, after V lost 5 bases and J lost 1 base. Germline V gene lookup returns CDR1 MNHEY and CDR2 SVGAGI. This CDR3 has 15 residues. The CDR3 DNA is TGTGCCAGCAGTAATGCCGGACAGGGTTCCTACGAGCAGTACTTC. Amino acids: CASSNAGQGSYEQYF.

This chain connects TRBV5-5 to TRBJ1-6; D uncertain. Germline-derived CDR1 and CDR2 are SGHKS and YYEKEE (reference sequence). Deletions cut 0 bases from V and 4 bases from J, with 8 bases between. This CDR3 is built from 15 residues. The CDR3 DNA sequence: TGTGCCAGCAGCTTGGCAGCCTCTTATAATTCACCCCTCCACTTT. Its translation: CASSLAASYNSPLHF.

The J gene is TRBJ1-2, the V gene TRBV30; D perhaps matches TRBD1 (5 bases). This CDR3 spans 13 amino acids. V lost 7 bases to trimming and J lost 7 bases, with 19 bases between them. Per the germline V gene, CDR1 is GTSNPN and CDR2 is SVGIG (reference sequence). CDR3 amino acids: CASLPGTVSGYTF. The CDR3 bases are TGTGCCTCCCTTCCCGGGACGGTCAGTGGCTACACCTTC.

In DNA form, the CDR3 reads TGTGCCAGTAGTTTAATGGACAGTGATCTATCCCAGCATTTT. Translated, it gives CASSLMDSDLSQHF. The rearrangement joins TRBV19 to TRBJ1-5; D is possibly TRBD1 (6 bases). This CDR3 is built from 14 residues. V was pared by 5 bases and J by 11 bases, with 19 bases between. Germline assignment: CDR1 LNHDA and CDR2 SQIVND (reference sequence).

This clone was seen a handful of times. The V gene is TRBV7-9, the J gene TRBJ1-1, with 9 bases aligning to TRBD1. With 5 bases clipped from V and 1 base from J, the junction kept 14 bases outside the gene matches. Germline values: CDR1 SEHNR, CDR2 FQNEAQ (reference sequence). The CDR3 loop spans 18 amino acids. In DNA, the CDR3 is TGTGCCAGCAGCGTACGCCGGGACAGGGTAGGGTGGAACACTGAAGCTTTCTTT. Amino acids: CASSVRRDRVGWNTEAFF.

J is TRBJ1-4 and V is TRBV2; no definite D call. Germline V CDR1 and CDR2: SNHLY, FYNNEI. Trimming took 6 bases from V and 5 from J, leaving 13 bases between them. This CDR3 comprises 14 residues. CDR3 nucleotides: TGTGCCAGCAGGGGCACGGGAAGCAATGAAAAACTGTTTTTT. This codes for CASRGTGSNEKLFF. The variable domain in full, completed from reference TRBV2 and TRBJ1-4, reads EPEVTQTPSHQVTQMGQEVILRCVPISNHLYFYWYRQILGQKVEFLVSFYNNEISEKSEIFDDQFSVERPDGSNFTLKIRSTKLEDSAMYFCASRGTGSNEKLFFGSGTQLSVL.

The rearrangement links TRBV11-2 to TRBJ2-2, with D perhaps TRBD2 (6 bases). From germline, CDR1 is SGHAT and CDR2 FQNNGV. This CDR3 has 16 residues. V was shortened by 2 bases and J by 6 bases, with 16 bases between the two germline ends. The DNA for the CDR3 is TGTGCCAGCAGCTTACTCGGGGCGGGGTGGTCCGGGGAGCTGTTTTTT. It yields the protein CASSLLGAGWSGELFF.

The chain employs TRBV11-2 and TRBJ1-1; D is perhaps TRBD1 (6 bases). V was trimmed by 1 base and J by 4 bases, leaving 13 bases between them. The CDR3 is made up of 15 amino acids. From germline, CDR1 is SGHAT and CDR2 FQNNGV. CDR3 amino acids: CASSLGRGAVTEAFF. The CDR3 DNA is TGTGCCAGCAGCTTAGGAAGGGGGGCGGTCACTGAAGCTTTCTTT.

This chain uses TRBV3-1 (or the pseudogene TRBV3-2) with TRBJ1-1, with D perhaps TRBD1 (5 bases). CDR1 is LGHDT and CDR2 is YNNKEL in the germline V gene (reference sequence). This CDR3 is built from 15 residues. Trimming shortened V by 7 bases and J by 5 bases, and 20 bases separated the two germline ends. The CDR3 sequence is CASTYRGDGLTEAFF. CDR3 in DNA: TGTGCCAGCACCTATCGGGGGGACGGATTAACTGAAGCTTTCTTT.

The chain couples TRBV29-1 to TRBJ1-1; 12 positions agree with TRBD1. This CDR3 is 16 amino acids long. CDR1 and CDR2 from the germline V gene are SQVTM and ANQGSEA. V shed 7 bases, J shed 2 bases, and the junction held 11 bases outside the gene matches. CDR3 region: CSAHRGQGAFNTEAFF. CDR3 coding DNA: TGCAGCGCCCACCGGGGACAGGGGGCTTTCAACACTGAAGCTTTCTTT.

The rearrangement uses TRBV3-1 (or the pseudogene TRBV3-2) and TRBJ2-1; TRBD2 matches 12 bases. Trimming removed 3 bases from V and 9 bases from J; junction bases left unmatched: 9. This CDR3 comprises 16 residues. Germline CDR1 reads LGHDT; CDR2 reads YNNKEL (reference sequence). In nucleotides, the CDR3 is TGTGCCAGCAGCCAGATGGGGACTAGCGGGTGGGGTGAGCAGTTCTTC. It translates to CASSQMGTSGWGEQFF.

The V call is TRBV5-5, the J call TRBJ2-3; 13 nucleotides agree with TRBD2. The trim removed 0 bases at V and 3 bases at J, leaving 4 bases unmatched. From germline, CDR1 is SGHKS and CDR2 YYEKEE (reference sequence). The CDR3 covers 17 residues. CDR3 sequence: CASSLAAGLAGTDTQYF. In DNA form, the CDR3 reads TGTGCCAGCAGCTTGGCCGCGGGACTAGCGGGAACAGATACGCAGTATTTT.

The rearrangement links TRBV18 to TRBJ2-7; D is tentatively TRBD1 or TRBD2 (5 bases each). Trimming took 6 bases from V and 0 from J, leaving 9 bases between them. This CDR3 region has 13 residues. Germline V CDR1 and CDR2: KGHSH, LQKENI. The CDR3 DNA reads TGTGCCAGCTCCCCGGGGACCTCCTACGAGCAGTACTTC. It encodes CASSPGTSYEQYF.

In its sample, this clone was seen once. The rearrangement uses TRBV6-6 and TRBJ2-7; D is uncertain. The CDR3 is made up of 15 amino acids. Trimming took off 7 bases at V and 3 bases at J, with 19 bases between the two ends. Germline V gives CDR1 MNHNY, CDR2 SVGAGI (reference sequence). CDR3 sequence: CASTHNPAADYEQYF. CDR3 DNA sequence: TGTGCCAGCACTCATAATCCCGCGGCAGACTACGAGCAGTACTTC.

This chain joins TRBV5-1 and TRBJ1-4; no clear D. The CDR3 totals 13 residues. Trimming pared 3 bases from V and 8 bases from J, leaving 11 bases between. Germline assignment: CDR1 SGHRS and CDR2 YFSETQ. This CDR3 is CASSSAGGEKLFF. DNA for the CDR3: TGCGCCAGCAGCTCGGCAGGAGGAGAAAAACTGTTTTTT.

The chain carries TRBV28 and TRBJ2-1; no clear D. Germline-derived CDR1 and CDR2 are MDHEN and SYDVKM. V dropped 2 bases and J dropped 10 bases, with 12 bases sitting between them. This CDR3 region has 13 residues. This CDR3 is CASSLVGRNEQFF. CDR3 DNA sequence: TGTGCCAGCAGTTTAGTCGGCCGGAACGAGCAGTTCTTC.